This paragraph reports one TCR beta chain. The specificity of this receptor is unknown. Base qualities are not at hand, and no much larger clone is one base apart. The source of the sample is a study of cytomegalovirus exposure and HLA in healthy donors (dated by TCRdb to between 2016 and 2019). Looking at the study overall: According to an earlier analysis of a few hundred of the donors, about 170 million T cells yielded over 90 million unique TCR beta sequences and 250 to 350 Gb of sequence data. Roughly 300 gigabases of sequencing data and roughly 80 million unique TCR sequences made up an early release that covered nearly 650 HLA-typed donors. Among the roughly 400 genotyped donors, approximately 82% belonged to the genetic ancestry cluster associated with self-reported Caucasian donors. The aim of the study was to test whether cataloging public T cell receptors could identify signatures of past pathogen exposure. Using immunosequencing, the study profiled T cell repertoires from roughly 650 subjects and related those repertoires to cytomegalovirus serostatus. Along with the approximately 700-subject first cohort, a separate validation cohort of some 130 different subjects was used. To predict cytomegalovirus infection status, the study brought together high-throughput TCR immunosequencing, statistical association of individual TCRs with disease status, and machine learning. To study patterns of TCR occurrence, a later analysis re-analyzed previously published TCR beta repertoires from several hundred donors and added high-resolution HLA genotyping. The later analysis used no new phenotypic data to find candidate immune exposures, relying instead on TCR beta sequences and their occurrence across donors. In an earlier analysis of 587 of the donors, high-throughput TCR beta sequencing was used to judge whether each TCR beta V gene segment behaved as functional or pseudogenic. Alongside the repertoire data, information on donor age, sex, ethnicity and CMV serostatus was compiled. A later genetic analysis took genome-wide SNP genotypes for about 55% of the 666 donors and used that subset as a discovery cohort. Every repertoire in the discovery cohort had been generated on one and the same sequencing platform. HLA typing covered class I and class II loci at four-digit resolution. Typing coverage varied by locus: roughly 629-630 donors for A, B, C, DRB1 and DQB1; more than 500 for DQA1; about 600 for DPA1; around 490 for DPB1. Because of strong linkage in the cohort, roughly five DR-DQ haplotypes were treated as single units for association and clustering. Across approximately 400 genotyped donors of the cohort, an average of roughly 250,000 unique TCR beta nucleotide sequences per donor were sequenced, and around 19% of those sequences were non-productive.

Library prep was done by the immunoSEQ multiplex PCR assay. The multiplex PCR relied on a mix of 60 forward primers for TCR Vbeta segments and 13 reverse primers for TCR Jbeta segments. A multiplex PCR assay on genomic DNA amplified the CDR3 region of rearranged TCR beta genes. On the Illumina HiSeq System, the amplified TCR beta libraries were sequenced as 87-base-pair reads. As for how the authors treated the data: Across the 670 or so repertoires, a later analysis counted roughly 84 million unique TCR beta chains, approximately 10 million of which were shared by at least two donors. A nearest-neighbor algorithm error-corrected the raw reads and collapsed the reads into unique sequences, merging closely related sequences to remove PCR and sequencing errors. Alignment of CDR3 sequences to IMGT reference sequences was used to assign V, D and J gene segments. For a sequence to be retained, a match of at least six nucleotides to both a V gene segment and a J gene segment was required. A rearrangement counted as productive if the CDR3 had no stop codons and remained in frame with V and J, and every other rearrangement counted as non-productive. Following IMGT convention, CDR3 was defined as the stretch from the second conserved V-encoded cysteine up to the conserved J-encoded phenylalanine. Sequences without an unambiguous match to a single V gene segment were excluded from the earlier analysis of 500 to 700 of the donors. An earlier analysis of a few hundred of the donors called V segments functional above 56.7% productive rearrangements and segregating when the between-donor standard deviation exceeded 5%. A statistical classification framework was built to diagnose cytomegalovirus status from the catalog of TCR beta chain sequences. In a later analysis, TCR nucleotide sequences were compared against IMGT/GENE-DB human TR gene sequences so that V and J genes could be assigned. A later analysis assigned CDR3 sequences and most-parsimonious VDJ recombination scenarios with the TCRdist pipeline. A later analysis defined each TCR beta chain by its CDR3 amino acid sequence plus V-gene family, and excluded reads lacking a unique V-gene family. In a later analysis, several hundred highly shared, low-generation-probability nucleotide sequences were removed to address suspected cross-contamination and a sequencing artifact. In a later analysis, a clonal expansion index for each public chain was calculated from normalized within-repertoire ranks of inferred template counts. A later analysis computed generation probabilities with a VDJ recombination model fitted to out-of-frame rearrangements, and checked the results against IGoR. A later analysis scored TCR-TCR, TCR-HLA and TCR-CMV co-occurrence with hypergeometric tests, applying a repertoire-size bias correction to TCR pairs. A later analysis estimated false discovery rates by permuting HLA or CMV assignments 20 times. In a later analysis, co-occurring TCRs were grouped using DBSCAN, and TCRdist sequence similarity was added for clustering within HLA-allele-positive subsets. Repertoires with fewer than 30,000 or more than 120,000 public chains, plus five repertoires with anomalous nucleotide sharing, were excluded from co-occurrence clustering. The source is immuneACCESS, and TCRdb retained only in-frame sequences with V and J called. Part of the clones is not carried over; for the studies checked, unresolved V genes explain less than half of this, and the remainder is unexplained. Clonal size and the V and J genes are those of that table, whereas D and trimming came from the DNA. The sample profile shows 150,000 to 200,000 clones; roughly 72% of them were found once. The ten biggest clones cover 1.5% to 2% of the sample.

Overall study results and their limits: A further reported finding was that TCR beta sequences accurately predicted the HLA-A and HLA-B alleles for most subjects in the first cohort. Sequencing depth was assumed to be roughly uniform across donors in the presence/absence analyses, though that assumption may not hold. A later analysis reported that several top co-occurrence clusters appeared linked to parvovirus B19, influenza, CMV and Epstein-Barr virus. According to a later analysis, TCR association rates differed among HLA loci, with DRB1 alleles showing the most associated TCRs and HLA-C alleles showing the fewest. An earlier analysis of approximately 590 of the donors showed that most TCR beta V segments appeared in productive rearrangements either about 87% or about 30% of the time, which broadly matched IMGT annotations. Most TCR sequences were observed very rarely across donors, whereas some public TCRs were present in many individuals. The earlier analysis of 587 of the donors excluded 15 to 20 rarely observed V segments, including chromosome 9 orphons, because counts were too low. The sequencing pipeline was judged likely to have produced a cluster of highly shared sequence variants as a technical artifact. Compared with the approximately 600-donor mean, donors in an Asian-associated ancestry cluster had fewer N-insertions in productive TCRs, according to a later genetic analysis. Because HLA typing was missing for some donors at each locus, association tests included only the typed subset. The authors suggested that the approach could potentially be extended to other disease states and immunological phenotypes. In both the original and validation cohorts, the classifier was reported to diagnose cytomegalovirus status with high specificity and sensitivity. A later genetic analysis associated a missense DCLRE1C variant with V-gene and J-gene trimming of TCR beta chains, and an independent cohort replicated the association. The 87-base-pair reads could not distinguish some IMGT-functional V segments, including TRBV6-2 and TRBV6-3, so those segments were excluded. Specific HLA alleles were associated with around 18,000 TCR beta sequences at a false discovery rate of 0.05 in a later analysis. A later analysis found that most CMV-associated TCR beta chains appeared HLA-restricted, with HLA associations seemingly driven largely by CMV exposure. A total of 164 TCR beta chains were listed by the study as associated with cytomegalovirus. Linkage disequilibrium might explain the correlated functional status among segregating V segments, but an unknown experimental factor could not be ruled out. Only TCR beta chains were sequenced in this cohort, and the absence of alpha or paired-chain data limited detectable features. Assigning TCR associations to individual alleles was difficult when HLA alleles, especially DR and DQ, strongly co-occurred. A later analysis found that HLA-associated TCR beta chains were more clonally expanded and had lower generation probabilities than equally common non-associated chains. Three of the identified cytomegalovirus-associated TCR beta chains were confirmed in vitro to be specific for cytomegalovirus antigens. For the cohort, immune exposure information was limited to CMV serostatus.

The cohort was made up of approximately 670 healthy bone marrow donors. All cohort members were sampled while nominally healthy, although unrecorded immune exposures were likely present. The donor tested CMV seronegative, placing the donor among the 350 or so seronegative members of the cohort. Every donor gave a peripheral blood sample, and the peripheral blood mononuclear cells from that sample were used for TCR beta sequencing. Genomic DNA was extracted from the blood cell samples with the Qiagen DNeasy Blood Extraction Kit. Trimming takes 0 bases from V and 1 base from J, and the germline ends sit 9 bases apart. From the cysteine through the phenylalanine, the CDR3 covers 15 amino acids. The DNA shown is the 45-base CDR3, in frame from base 1. Via the germline V gene, CDR1 is MNHEY and CDR2 SVGAGI.

Sequencing was done on a sample of PBMCs. The clonotype originates from a man aged 30 to 45 in good health and CMV-seronegative. This chain joins TRBV6-5 to TRBJ1-1, with an unclear D gene assignment. In nucleotides, the sequence is TGTGCCAGCAGTTACTCGGGTCGCGGGAACACTGAAGCTTTCTTT. Translation gives CASSYSGRGNTEAFF.